The 13 T cell receptor beta chains reported below all come from one sample, sequenced in a study of blood T cell repertoires in COVID-19. Clones were sequenced by immunoSEQ multiplex PCR, and TCRdb holds only the in-frame ones, with some missing. The sample holds approximately 170,000 clones; roughly 93% are singletons and the top ten take 4.5% to 5%. Sequences were obtained from peripheral blood. The receptors stem from a young man with COVID-19, enrolled during active disease.

The V and J genes are TRBV7-9 and TRBJ1-2, with D perhaps matching TRBD1 (6 bases). Trimming took 7 bases from V and 4 from J, leaving 13 bases between them. Germline CDR1 reads SEHNR; CDR2 reads FQNEAQ (reference sequence). The CDR3 has 13 amino acids. In DNA form, the CDR3 reads TGTGCCAGCACCCGAGGACAGCCCTATGGCTACACCTTC. This codes for CASTRGQPYGYTF.

The rearrangement joins TRBV9 to TRBJ1-1; D is unclear. This CDR3 has 14 amino acids. V gave up 1 base and J gave up 4 bases, with 11 bases separating them. Germline loops: CDR1 SGDLS, CDR2 YYNGEE. CDR3 bases: TGTGCCAGCAGCGTAAGCGTTTTGGGCACTGAAGCTTTCTTT. It specifies CASSVSVLGTEAFF.

The genes are TRBV13 and TRBJ2-7; no definite D call. CDR1 is PRHDT, CDR2 FYEKMQ, per germline (reference sequence). V was cut by 1 base and J by 4 bases, with 8 bases left in between. This CDR3 is 13 amino acids long. The CDR3 protein is CASSLESHYEQYF. CDR3 DNA sequence: TGTGCCAGCAGCTTAGAATCCCATTACGAGCAGTACTTC.

This chain joins TRBV19 and TRBJ2-1, with 12 positions matching TRBD2. Germline CDR1 is LNHDA and CDR2 is SQIVND (reference sequence). V gave up 5 bases and J gave up 9 bases; unmatched junction bases: 8. The CDR3 extends over 15 amino acids. CDR3 coding DNA: TGTGCCAGTAGTGTCCTAGCGGGAGGGCCGAGTGAGCAGTTCTTC. Residues: CASSVLAGGPSEQFF.

The chain combines TRBV2 with TRBJ2-2; 12 bases fit TRBD2. CDR1 is SNHLY, CDR2 FYNNEI, per germline. The CDR3 covers 14 residues. V shed 6 bases, J shed 6 bases, and the junction held 2 bases outside the gene matches. The CDR3 loop reads CASRTSGSSGELFF. CDR3 DNA sequence: TGTGCCAGCAGGACTAGCGGGAGCTCCGGGGAGCTGTTTTTT.

V is TRBV19 and J is TRBJ2-7; the D gene is possibly TRBD1 (5 bases). CDR1 and CDR2 (germline): LNHDA, SQIVND (reference sequence). V lost 0 bases, J lost 5 bases, and 8 bases lay in between. The CDR3 runs to 13 residues. CDR3 region: CASSIETAHEQYF. The DNA of the CDR3 is TGTGCCAGTAGTATAGAGACAGCCCACGAGCAGTACTTC.

The chain carries TRBV7-3 and TRBJ1-6; D perhaps matches TRBD1 (6 bases). Germline CDR1 and CDR2: SGHTA and FQGTGA. V was pared by 4 bases and J by 10 bases, with 14 bases between. The CDR3 is 14 residues long. The CDR3 sequence: CASSWGGGNSPLHF. For the CDR3, the DNA is TGTGCCAGCAGCTGGGGAGGGGGGAACTCACCCCTCCACTTT.

This rearrangement joins TRBV11-1 to TRBJ1-2; TRBD1 matches at 7 bases. The V segment lost 4 bases and the J segment 4 bases; nucleotides outside the gene matches: 3. Germline CDR1 is SGHAT and CDR2 is FQDESV (reference sequence). The CDR3 runs 13 residues. CDR3 nucleotides: TGTGCCAGCAGCTCCAGACAGGGCTATGGCTACACCTTC. Translation gives CASSSRQGYGYTF.

V is TRBV11-3 and J is TRBJ2-2; 8 bases align to TRBD1. The CDR3 has 15 amino acids. V lost 1 base to trimming and J lost 5 bases; unmatched junction nucleotides: 3. Germline V gene lookup returns CDR1 SGHNT and CDR2 YENEEA. Here the CDR3 DNA reads TGTGCCAGCAGCTTAGCAGGGGGCGCTACCGGGGAGCTGTTTTTT. The encoded protein is CASSLAGGATGELFF.

V and J are TRBV9 and TRBJ2-2; 12 bases are shared with TRBD2. CDR1 and CDR2 from the germline V gene are SGDLS and YYNGEE. This CDR3 has 17 amino acids. With 3 bases clipped from V and 4 bases from J, the junction kept 7 bases outside the gene matches. The CDR3 sequence is CASSALAGGRATGELFF. Written as DNA, the CDR3 is TGTGCCAGCAGCGCCCTAGCGGGAGGGCGAGCCACCGGGGAGCTGTTTTTT.

The chain has TRBV11-2 and TRBJ2-7; D ambiguous. This CDR3 is 13 amino acids long. Trimming stripped 0 bases from V and 2 bases from J, with 5 bases between. Looked up from germline, CDR1 is SGHAT and CDR2 is FQNNGV. CDR3 amino acids: CASSLDPAYEQYF. Here the CDR3 DNA reads TGTGCCAGCAGCTTAGATCCTGCCTACGAGCAGTACTTC.

The chain has TRBV6-2 or TRBV6-3 and TRBJ2-1, with 10 bases lining up with TRBD2. This CDR3 is 16 amino acids long. Trimming removed 6 bases from V and 7 bases from J; junction bases left unmatched: 12. In germline, CDR1 is MNHEY, CDR2 SVGEGT. CDR3 sequence: CASSPVASGSRNEQFF. The CDR3 nucleotides read TGTGCCAGCAGCCCCGTGGCTAGCGGGAGCAGGAATGAGCAGTTCTTC.

This chain links TRBV11-2 with TRBJ2-1, with 10 nucleotides matching TRBD2. CDR1 is SGHAT, CDR2 FQNNGV, per germline. J gave up 4 bases and V 3 bases, and 3 bases lay outside the gene matches. The CDR3 totals 15 residues. The CDR3 loop reads CASSLGAGGYNEQFF. The CDR3 DNA is TGTGCCAGCAGCTTGGGAGCGGGAGGGTACAATGAGCAGTTCTTC.